These 29 T cell receptor beta chains were all obtained from the same sample, sequenced in a study of blood T cell repertoires in COVID-19. TCRdb keeps only in-frame clones here, not all; method: immunoSEQ multiplex PCR. The repertoire holds roughly 400,000 clones, with around 90% as singletons. The sample comprised PBMCs or T cells enriched from blood (not recorded which). These receptors were taken from a woman aged 40 to 50 with acute COVID-19.

This sequence joins TRBV4-1 and TRBJ1-5; 10 nucleotides line up with TRBD1. Germline trimming cut 4 bases from V and 3 bases from J; bases unmatched to any gene: 12. There are 18 residues in the CDR3. Per germline, CDR1 MGHRA and CDR2 YSYEKL. CDR3 in DNA: TGCGCCAGCAGCCCCTGGACAGGGGGACGAATATTCAATCAGCCCCAGCATTTT. Protein product: CASSPWTGGRIFNQPQHF.

V gene TRBV2 combines with J gene TRBJ1-2; 7 nucleotides match TRBD1. The V and J ends lost 6 bases and 3 bases, in that order; junction bases with no gene match: 10. The CDR3 extends over 15 amino acids. Germline lookup yields CDR1 SNHLY and CDR2 FYNNEI. This CDR3 is CASRGVRGLDYGYTF. CDR3 DNA sequence: TGTGCCAGCAGGGGGGTGAGGGGGCTTGACTATGGCTACACCTTC.

J is TRBJ2-1 and V is TRBV19; weak D call: TRBD2 (5 bases). CDR1 is LNHDA, CDR2 SQIVND, per germline (reference sequence). The CDR3 contains 14 residues. V lost 8 bases, J lost 9 bases, and 20 bases lay in between. CDR3 sequence reads: CASWTSIEGGEQFF. As DNA, the CDR3 is TGTGCCAGTTGGACTTCAATAGAAGGTGGTGAGCAGTTCTTC.

The chain combines TRBV18 with TRBJ2-3, with 9 bases fitting TRBD1. This CDR3 region has 14 residues. The V gene end was trimmed by 8 bases and the J gene end by 2 bases; junction bases not matched to a gene: 5. Per the germline V gene, CDR1 is KGHSH and CDR2 is LQKENI. Written as DNA, the CDR3 is TGTGCCAGCGCCCGGACAGGGGCCACAGATACGCAGTATTTT. This gives the protein CASARTGATDTQYF.

The chain couples TRBV12-5 to TRBJ1-3, with D tentatively TRBD1 (5 bases). The germline gives CDR1 LGHNT, CDR2 FRNRAP. Trimming stripped 6 bases from V and 7 bases from J, with 13 bases between. CDR3 length equals 13 residues. The CDR3 nucleotides read TGTGCTAGTGGCTCCGGGGGAGAGAACACCATATATTTT. Translated: CASGSGGENTIYF.

This chain connects TRBV24-1 to TRBJ1-4; 7 positions agree with TRBD1. The V gene end was trimmed by 4 bases and the J gene end by 7 bases; junction bases not matched to a gene: 8. This CDR3 region has 15 residues. In germline, CDR1 is KGHDR, CDR2 SFDVKD. CDR3 in DNA: TGTGCCACCAGTGAGCCAGGGACAGTAGGTGAAAAACTGTTTTTT. The encoded protein is CATSEPGTVGEKLFF.

The rearrangement links TRBV30 to TRBJ1-2; 9 bases fit TRBD1. The germline V gene has CDR1 GTSNPN and CDR2 SVGIG (reference sequence). After removal of 6 bases from V and 7 bases from J, the junction contained 3 bases not matched to a gene. The CDR3 contains 11 residues. The CDR3: CACNRGLGYTF. CDR3 nucleotides: TGTGCCTGTAACAGGGGGCTTGGCTACACCTTC.

This clone turned up a few times. The V call is TRBV6-5, the J call TRBJ1-2, with D uncertain. The ends were cut back, 3 bases at V and 4 bases at J, with 6 bases in the middle. The CDR3 contains 12 residues. Germline V CDR1 and CDR2: MNHEY, SVGAGI. The CDR3 DNA is TGTGCCAGCAGTTATGGGCCCTATGGCTACACCTTC. Residues: CASSYGPYGYTF.

The chain recombines TRBV9 with TRBJ1-1; weak D call: TRBD1 (6 bases). CDR1 is SGDLS and CDR2 is YYNGEE in the germline V gene. The length of the CDR3 is 15 residues. The V and J ends lost 0 bases and 4 bases respectively, with 13 bases between them. CDR3 residues: CASSVAGEGGTEAFF. The CDR3 bases are TGTGCCAGCAGCGTAGCAGGGGAGGGAGGCACTGAAGCTTTCTTT. The full variable domain, completed using reference TRBV9 and TRBJ1-1, is DSGVTQTPKHLITATGQRVTLRCSPRSGDLSVYWYQQSLDQGLQFLIQYYNGEERAKGNILERFSAQQFPDLHSELNLSSLELGDSALYFCASSVAGEGGTEAFFGQGTRLTVV.

The chain joins TRBV4-1 to TRBJ2-2; D might be TRBD1 (6 bases). Germline V CDR1 and CDR2: MGHRA, YSYEKL. Trimming cost V 2 bases and J 6 bases, with 13 bases left between them. CDR3 length equals 15 residues. CDR3 residues: CASSQSLQGPGELFF. CDR3 coding DNA: TGCGCCAGCAGCCAAAGTTTACAGGGACCCGGGGAGCTGTTTTTT.

A few counts support this clone. The chain employs TRBV5-1 and TRBJ1-2, with D perhaps matching TRBD1 (5 bases). The V end lost 0 bases, the J end lost 6 bases, and 12 bases lay between the germline ends. Germline V CDR1 and CDR2: SGHRS, YFSETQ. CDR3 length equals 14 residues. The CDR3 reads CASSLDGARDGYTF. As DNA, the CDR3 is TGCGCCAGCAGCTTGGATGGGGCCAGAGATGGCTACACCTTC.

V and J are TRBV23-1 and TRBJ1-1; 11 nucleotides line up with TRBD1. TRBV23-1 is an ORF, with its function uncertain. The CDR3 length is 14 residues. The trim removed 4 bases at V and 5 bases at J, leaving 3 bases unmatched. The CDR3 DNA follows: TGCGCCAGCAGTCCTCGGGACAGGGGGACTGAAGCTTTCTTT. It encodes CASSPRDRGTEAFF.

This chain links TRBV5-1 with TRBJ1-2, with 8 bases fitting TRBD1. V lost 1 base to trimming and J lost 0 bases; unmatched junction nucleotides: 2. Germline lookup yields CDR1 SGHRS and CDR2 YFSETQ. The CDR3 runs 15 residues. DNA for the CDR3: TGCGCCAGCAGCTTGCAGGGGGCCACTAACTATGGCTACACCTTC. It translates to CASSLQGATNYGYTF.

This sequence joins TRBV7-6 and TRBJ2-5; 7 positions agree with TRBD2. Germline lookup yields CDR1 SGHVS and CDR2 FNYEAQ. CDR3 length equals 18 residues. Unmatched junction bases numbered 14, after V lost 2 bases and J lost 2 bases. CDR3 sequence: CASSLPALGVGGQETQYF. CDR3 nucleotides: TGTGCCAGCAGCTTACCAGCTTTAGGGGTGGGGGGGCAAGAGACCCAGTACTTC. The full variable domain, with the rest looked up from reference TRBV7-6 and TRBJ2-5, is GAGVSQSPRYKVTKRGQDVALRCDPISGHVSLYWYRQALGQGPEFLTYFNYEAQQDKSGLPNDRFSAERPEGSISTLTIQRTEQRDSAMYRCASSLPALGVGGQETQYFGPGTRLLVL.

The CDR3 loop is CASSHSGVLDTQYF. The CDR3 DNA reads TGCGCCAGCAGCCATAGCGGGGTTCTAGATACGCAGTATTTT. The chain has TRBV5-1 and TRBJ2-3; 8 bases fit TRBD2. Germline CDR1 reads SGHRS; CDR2 reads YFSETQ. The CDR3 loop spans 14 amino acids. Trimming at V came to 4 bases and at J to 5 bases, leaving 6 bases not matched to a gene. The full variable domain, its missing parts supplied by reference TRBV5-1 and TRBJ2-3, is KAGVTQTPRYLIKTRGQQVTLSCSPISGHRSVSWYQQTPGQGLQFLFEYFSETQRNKGNFPGRFSGRQFSNSRSEMNVSTLELGDSALYLCASSHSGVLDTQYFGPGTRLTVL.

The rearrangement links TRBV27 to TRBJ2-1, with 11 bases aligning to TRBD2. The V segment lost 1 base and the J segment 6 bases; nucleotides outside the gene matches: 5. The germline gives CDR1 MNHEY, CDR2 SMNVEV (reference sequence). The CDR3 length is 16 residues. The CDR3 reads CASSLLSSGGSNEQFF. Here the CDR3 DNA reads TGTGCCAGCAGTTTATTATCTAGCGGGGGGAGCAATGAGCAGTTCTTC.

The chain employs TRBV7-9 and TRBJ1-2; D gene uncertain. The CDR3 has 13 residues. Germline loops: CDR1 SEHNR, CDR2 FQNEAQ (reference sequence). Trimming left V 2 bases short and J 8 bases short, with 12 bases between. The CDR3 protein is CASSLSMEGGYTF. CDR3 bases: TGTGCCAGCAGCTTATCAATGGAGGGAGGCTACACCTTC. The variable domain in full, completed from reference TRBV7-9 and TRBJ1-2, reads DTGVSQNPRHKITKRGQNVTFRCDPISEHNRLYWYRQTLGQGPEFLTYFQNEAQLEKSRLLSDRFSAERPKGSFSTLEIQRTEQGDSAMYLCASSLSMEGGYTFGSGTRLTVV.

This sequence joins TRBV7-6 and TRBJ1-2; 8 bases align to TRBD1. Germline V gene sequence: CDR1 SGHVS, CDR2 FNYEAQ. This CDR3 region has 15 residues. J was trimmed by 4 bases and V by 4 bases; bases with no gene match: 8. In DNA, the CDR3 is TGTGCCAGCAGCTCGCGACAGGGGCGAAGCTATGGCTACACCTTC. Translation: CASSSRQGRSYGYTF.

The chain employs TRBV15 and TRBJ2-3; D is possibly TRBD2 (7 bases). Germline CDR1 LNHNV, CDR2 YYDKDF (reference sequence). This CDR3 is 14 amino acids long. Trimming cost V 3 bases and J 5 bases, with 12 bases left between them. The CDR3: CATSSGGLGDTQYF. Here the CDR3 DNA reads TGTGCCACCAGCAGCGGGGGGCTTGGAGATACGCAGTATTTT.

The rearrangement uses TRBV27 and TRBJ1-2, with D uncertain. The CDR3 has 15 residues. From germline, CDR1 is MNHEY and CDR2 SMNVEV (reference sequence). Trimming removed 6 bases from V and 3 bases from J, with 17 bases in between. CDR3 amino acids: CASSPVSSRDYGYTF. CDR3 in DNA: TGTGCCAGCAGCCCCGTCTCGTCTCGGGACTATGGCTACACCTTC.

The chain employs TRBV30 and TRBJ1-5; 7 bases align to TRBD1. Germline V gives CDR1 GTSNPN, CDR2 SVGIG (reference sequence). CDR3 length: 16 residues. Losses at the gene ends were 0 bases for V and 2 bases for J; bases not matched to a gene: 7. The CDR3 region is CAWSVPGQWGNQPQHF. CDR3 coding DNA: TGTGCCTGGAGTGTTCCGGGACAGTGGGGCAATCAGCCCCAGCATTTT. Together with reference TRBV30 and TRBJ1-5, the CDR3 gives the full variable domain: SQTIHQWPATLVQPVGSPLSLECTVEGTSNPNLYWYRQAAGRGLQLLFYSVGIGQISSEVPQNLSASRPQDRQFILSSKKLLLSDSGFYLCAWSVPGQWGNQPQHFGDGTRLSIL.

The chain recombines TRBV30 with TRBJ1-2; D is ambiguous. The germline V gene encodes CDR1 GTSNPN and CDR2 SVGIG (reference sequence). The CDR3 extends over 14 amino acids. The germline V and J ends were trimmed by 5 bases and 4 bases, with 17 bases remaining between them. The CDR3 loop reads CAWSEAQKTYGYTF. The CDR3 DNA follows: TGTGCCTGGTCGGAGGCCCAAAAAACCTATGGCTACACCTTC. Based on the CDR3 plus reference TRBV30 and TRBJ1-2, the full variable domain is SQTIHQWPATLVQPVGSPLSLECTVEGTSNPNLYWYRQAAGRGLQLLFYSVGIGQISSEVPQNLSASRPQDRQFILSSKKLLLSDSGFYLCAWSEAQKTYGYTFGSGTRLTVV.

This chain joins TRBV29-1 and TRBJ1-1; D is unresolved. Per germline, CDR1 SQVTM and CDR2 ANQGSEA. The CDR3 has 14 amino acids. Trimming cost V 4 bases and J 0 bases, with 12 bases left between them. DNA for the CDR3: TGCAGCGTTGTTAGGTCGAGGGTGAACACTGAAGCTTTCTTT. This encodes CSVVRSRVNTEAFF.

The rearrangement uses TRBV7-2 and TRBJ2-1, with 7 bases identical to TRBD1. Germline V gives CDR1 SGHTA, CDR2 FQGNSA. V was pared by 2 bases and J by 4 bases, with 5 bases of the junction left unmatched. This CDR3 is built from 15 residues. Written as DNA, the CDR3 is TGTGCCAGCAGCTTAAGGACAGGAAATTACAATGAGCAGTTCTTC. Its translation is CASSLRTGNYNEQFF. Full variable domain (remainder filled in from reference TRBV7-2 and TRBJ2-1): GAGVSQSPSNKVTEKGKDVELRCDPISGHTALYWYRQSLGQGLEFLIYFQGNSAPDKSGLPSDRFSAERTGGSVSTLTIQRTQQEDSAVYLCASSLRTGNYNEQFFGPGTRLTVL.

The chain couples TRBV6-6 to TRBJ1-6; 7 bases are a match to TRBD1. Germline V CDR1 and CDR2: MNHNY, SVGAGI (reference sequence). This CDR3 contains 15 residues. After removal of 1 base from V and 10 bases from J, the junction contained 7 bases not matched to a gene. Here the CDR3 DNA reads TGTGCCAGCAGTTACTTAACAGGGGTTGGGTCACCCCTCCACTTT. Translation: CASSYLTGVGSPLHF.

The J gene is TRBJ2-3, the V gene TRBV7-2, with 8 positions matching TRBD1. This CDR3 region has 15 residues. The ends lost 1 base at V and 3 bases at J; junction bases unmatched: 3. Looked up from germline, CDR1 is SGHTA and CDR2 is FQGNSA. Here the CDR3 DNA reads TGTGCCAGCAGCTTAGACAGGGGGGTAACAGATACGCAGTATTTT. This codes for CASSLDRGVTDTQYF.

The V call is TRBV25-1, the J call TRBJ2-3; 7 bases match TRBD1. The trim removed 4 bases at V and 1 base at J, leaving 5 bases unmatched. The CDR3 consists of 15 residues. Germline V CDR1 and CDR2: MGHDK, SYGVNS. The CDR3 reads CASSAHTGGTDTQYF. The CDR3 DNA is TGTGCCAGCAGTGCACACACAGGGGGCACAGATACGCAGTATTTT.

V gene TRBV7-6 combines with J gene TRBJ2-7; the match to TRBD2 covers 9 bases. Germline V gives CDR1 SGHVS, CDR2 FNYEAQ. The V gene end was trimmed by 5 bases and the J gene end by 2 bases; junction bases not matched to a gene: 7. This CDR3 contains 15 residues. In DNA, the CDR3 is TGTGCCAGCAGCGTGACTGGCGGGGGGGCCTACGAGCAGTACTTC. This gives the protein CASSVTGGGAYEQYF. The variable domain in full, with the rest retrieved from reference TRBV7-6 and TRBJ2-7, is GAGVSQSPRYKVTKRGQDVALRCDPISGHVSLYWYRQALGQGPEFLTYFNYEAQQDKSGLPNDRFSAERPEGSISTLTIQRTEQRDSAMYRCASSVTGGGAYEQYFGPGTRLTVT.

This chain links TRBV29-1 with TRBJ1-2; 9 bases map to TRBD1. The CDR3 has 13 residues. Germline CDR1 is SQVTM and CDR2 is ANQGSEA. Unmatched junction bases numbered 6, after V lost 6 bases and J lost 4 bases. CDR3 loop: CSVLGQGSYGYTF. CDR3 nucleotides: TGCAGCGTCCTAGGACAGGGGAGCTATGGCTACACCTTC.